This T cell receptor beta chain was profiled in a study of T cell responses to AZD1222 COVID-19 vaccine. Regarding the study as a whole: There were mostly white British donors and more females than males, and clonal diversity was possibly underestimated. Baseline serostatus was positive in only five to seven AZD1222 recipients. Researchers report vaccine-associated CD4 TCRs spanning spike, with dominance at 160-218 and 743-854.

Deletions cut 6 bases from V and 3 bases from J, with 11 bases between. The CDR3 runs to 13 residues. As to this clone: Its antigen is unidentified.

Only in-frame clones appear in the TCRdb table, and some are missing; sequencing was by immunoSEQ multiplex PCR. The data hold approximately 150,000 clones, with approximately 93% observed a single time. This specimen was peripheral blood, taken on day 0 of AZD1222 vaccination. This chain uses TRBV12-3 or TRBV12-4 with TRBJ1-1, with D hard to call. This clonotype originated in an adult in good health. The chain's CDR3 is CASSPGYYTEAFF. The CDR3 DNA sequence: TGTGCCAGCAGCCCGGGTTATTACACTGAAGCTTTCTTT.